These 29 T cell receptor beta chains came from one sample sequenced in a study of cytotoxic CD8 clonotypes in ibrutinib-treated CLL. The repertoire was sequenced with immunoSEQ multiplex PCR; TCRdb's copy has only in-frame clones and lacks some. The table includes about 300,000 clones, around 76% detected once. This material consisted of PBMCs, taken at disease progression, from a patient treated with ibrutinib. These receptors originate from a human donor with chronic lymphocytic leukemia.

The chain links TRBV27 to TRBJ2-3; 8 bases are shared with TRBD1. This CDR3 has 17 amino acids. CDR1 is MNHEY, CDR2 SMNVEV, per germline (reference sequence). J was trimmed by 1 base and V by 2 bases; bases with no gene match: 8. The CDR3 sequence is CASSLRAPGQGTDTQYF. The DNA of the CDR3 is TGTGCCAGCAGTTTACGTGCCCCGGGACAGGGCACAGATACGCAGTATTTT.

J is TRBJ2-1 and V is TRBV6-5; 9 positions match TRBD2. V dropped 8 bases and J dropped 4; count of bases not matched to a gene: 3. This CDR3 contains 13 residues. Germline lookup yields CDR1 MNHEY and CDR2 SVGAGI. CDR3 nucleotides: TGTGCCAGCTGGCGGGGGGGTTACAATGAGCAGTTCTTC. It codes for CASWRGGYNEQFF.

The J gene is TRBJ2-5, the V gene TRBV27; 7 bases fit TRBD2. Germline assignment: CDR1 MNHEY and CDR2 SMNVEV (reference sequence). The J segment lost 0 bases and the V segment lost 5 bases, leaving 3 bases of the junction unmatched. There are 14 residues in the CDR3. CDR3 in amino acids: CASSRRGDQETQYF. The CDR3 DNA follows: TGTGCCAGCAGTCGACGGGGGGACCAAGAGACCCAGTACTTC.

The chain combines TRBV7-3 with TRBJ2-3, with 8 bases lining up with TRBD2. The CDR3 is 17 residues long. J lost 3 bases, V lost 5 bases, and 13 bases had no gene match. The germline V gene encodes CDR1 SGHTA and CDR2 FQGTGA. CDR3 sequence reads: CASSPRPGLVRTDTQYF. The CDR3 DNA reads TGTGCCAGCAGCCCCCGTCCGGGACTAGTGAGAACAGATACGCAGTATTTT.

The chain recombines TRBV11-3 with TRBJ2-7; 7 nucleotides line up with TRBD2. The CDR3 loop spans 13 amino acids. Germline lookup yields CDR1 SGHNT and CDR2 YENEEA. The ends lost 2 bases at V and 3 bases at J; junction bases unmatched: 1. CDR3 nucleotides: TGTGCCAGCAGCTTAAGGACTAGCTACGAGCAGTACTTC. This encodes CASSLRTSYEQYF.

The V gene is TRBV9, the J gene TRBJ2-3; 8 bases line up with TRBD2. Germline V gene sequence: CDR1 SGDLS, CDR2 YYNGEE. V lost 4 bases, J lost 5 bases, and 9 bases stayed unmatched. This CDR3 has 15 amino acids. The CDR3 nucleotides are TGTGCCAGCAGCACCAGCGGGAGAGCAGTAGATACGCAGTATTTT. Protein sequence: CASSTSGRAVDTQYF.

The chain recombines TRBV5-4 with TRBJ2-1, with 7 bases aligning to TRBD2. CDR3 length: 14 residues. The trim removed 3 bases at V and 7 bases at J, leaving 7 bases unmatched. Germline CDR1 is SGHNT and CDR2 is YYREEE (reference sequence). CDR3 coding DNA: TGTGCCAGCAGCTCGGGACTACACGTGAATGAGCAGTTCTTC. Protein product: CASSSGLHVNEQFF.

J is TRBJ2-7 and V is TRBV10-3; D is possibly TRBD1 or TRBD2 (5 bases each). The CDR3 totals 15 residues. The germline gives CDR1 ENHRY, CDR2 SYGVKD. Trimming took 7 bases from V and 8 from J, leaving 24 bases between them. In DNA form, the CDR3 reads TGTGCCATCAATGATCCCGGGACCATTTCTACGAAGCAGTACTTC. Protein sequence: CAINDPGTISTKQYF.

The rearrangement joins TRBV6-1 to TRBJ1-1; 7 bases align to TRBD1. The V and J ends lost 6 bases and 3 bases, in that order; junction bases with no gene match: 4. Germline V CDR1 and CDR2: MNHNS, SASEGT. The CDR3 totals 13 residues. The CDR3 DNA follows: TGTGCCAGCAGGCGTACAGGGGACACTGAAGCTTTCTTT. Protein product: CASRRTGDTEAFF.

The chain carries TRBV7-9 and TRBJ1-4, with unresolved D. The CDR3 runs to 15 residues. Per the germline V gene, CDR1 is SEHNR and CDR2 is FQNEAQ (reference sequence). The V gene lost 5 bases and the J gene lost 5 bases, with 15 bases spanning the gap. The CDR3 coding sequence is TGTGCCAGCAGCCCCAGAGGGCTCGAGAATGAAAAACTGTTTTTT. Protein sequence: CASSPRGLENEKLFF. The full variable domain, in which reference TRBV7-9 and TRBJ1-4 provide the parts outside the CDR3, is DTGVSQNPRHKITKRGQNVTFRCDPISEHNRLYWYRQTLGQGPEFLTYFQNEAQLEKSRLLSDRFSAERPKGSFSTLEIQRTEQGDSAMYLCASSPRGLENEKLFFGSGTQLSVL.

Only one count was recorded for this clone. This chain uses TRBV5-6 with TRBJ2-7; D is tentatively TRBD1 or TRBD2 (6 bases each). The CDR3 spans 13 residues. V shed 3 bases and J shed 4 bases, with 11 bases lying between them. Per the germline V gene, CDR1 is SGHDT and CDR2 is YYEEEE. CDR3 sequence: CASSSQGGYEQYF. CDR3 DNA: TGTGCCAGCAGCTCACAGGGAGGATACGAGCAGTACTTC.

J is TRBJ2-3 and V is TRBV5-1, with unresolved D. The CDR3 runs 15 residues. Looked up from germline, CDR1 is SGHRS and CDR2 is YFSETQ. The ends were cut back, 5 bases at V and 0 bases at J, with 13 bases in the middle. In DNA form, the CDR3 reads TGCGCCAGCAGATCCCTTCCCGGGAGCACAGATACGCAGTATTTT. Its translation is CASRSLPGSTDTQYF.

In DNA form, the CDR3 reads TGTGCCAGTAGTCCCCCGGGACAGGGGGGATTAGCCAAAAACATTCAGTACTTC. This translates into CASSPPGQGGLAKNIQYF. The chain combines TRBV19 with TRBJ2-4; 11 bases line up with TRBD1. This CDR3 comprises 18 residues. V dropped 5 bases and J dropped 0; count of bases not matched to a gene: 9. CDR1 and CDR2 (germline): LNHDA, SQIVND (reference sequence).

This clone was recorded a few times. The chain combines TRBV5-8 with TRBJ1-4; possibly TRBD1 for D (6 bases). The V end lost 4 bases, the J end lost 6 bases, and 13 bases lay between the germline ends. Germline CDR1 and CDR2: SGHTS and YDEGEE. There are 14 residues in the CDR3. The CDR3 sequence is CASSRGQFYEKLFF. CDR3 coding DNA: TGTGCCAGCAGCCGAGGACAGTTTTATGAAAAACTGTTTTTT. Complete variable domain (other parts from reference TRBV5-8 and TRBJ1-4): EAGVTQSPTHLIKTRGQQATLRCSPISGHTSVYWYQQALGLGLQFLLWYDEGEERNRGNFPPRFSGRQFPNYSSELNVNALELEDSALYLCASSRGQFYEKLFFGSGTQLSVL.

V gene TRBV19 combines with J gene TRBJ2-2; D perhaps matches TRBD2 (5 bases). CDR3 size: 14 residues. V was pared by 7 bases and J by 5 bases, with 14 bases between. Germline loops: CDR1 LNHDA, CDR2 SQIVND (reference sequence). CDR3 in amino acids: CASKRQEGTGELFF. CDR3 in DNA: TGTGCCAGTAAGCGGCAGGAAGGGACCGGGGAGCTGTTTTTT.

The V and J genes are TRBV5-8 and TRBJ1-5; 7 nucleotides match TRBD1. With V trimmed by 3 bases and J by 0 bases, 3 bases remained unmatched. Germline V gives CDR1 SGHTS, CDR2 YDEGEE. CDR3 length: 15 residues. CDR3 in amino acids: CASSYRGYSNQPQHF. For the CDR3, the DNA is TGTGCCAGCAGCTACAGGGGTTATAGCAATCAGCCCCAGCATTTT.

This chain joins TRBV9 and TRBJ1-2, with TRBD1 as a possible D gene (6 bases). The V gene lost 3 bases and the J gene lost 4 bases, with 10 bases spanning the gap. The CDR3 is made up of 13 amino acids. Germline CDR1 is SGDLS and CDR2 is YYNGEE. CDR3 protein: CASSAGQTYGYTF. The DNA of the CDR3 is TGTGCCAGCAGCGCCGGACAGACCTATGGCTACACCTTC.

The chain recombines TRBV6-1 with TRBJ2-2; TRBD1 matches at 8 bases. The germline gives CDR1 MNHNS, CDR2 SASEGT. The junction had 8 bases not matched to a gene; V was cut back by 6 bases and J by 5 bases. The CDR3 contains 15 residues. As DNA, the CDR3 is TGTGCCAGCAGACCCCACAGGGGGAGTACCGGGGAGCTGTTTTTT. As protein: CASRPHRGSTGELFF.

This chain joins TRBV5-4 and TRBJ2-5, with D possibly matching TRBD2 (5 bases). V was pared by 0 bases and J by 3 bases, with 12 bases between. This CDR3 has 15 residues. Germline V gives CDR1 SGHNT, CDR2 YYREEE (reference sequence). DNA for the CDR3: TGTGCCAGCAGCTTGGCCGAAGCCGGGGAAGAGACCCAGTACTTC. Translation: CASSLAEAGEETQYF. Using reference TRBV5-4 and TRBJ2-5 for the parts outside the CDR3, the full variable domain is ETGVTQSPTHLIKTRGQQVTLRCSSQSGHNTVSWYQQALGQGPQFIFQYYREEENGRGNFPPRFSGLQFPNYSSELNVNALELDDSALYLCASSLAEAGEETQYFGPGTRLLVL.

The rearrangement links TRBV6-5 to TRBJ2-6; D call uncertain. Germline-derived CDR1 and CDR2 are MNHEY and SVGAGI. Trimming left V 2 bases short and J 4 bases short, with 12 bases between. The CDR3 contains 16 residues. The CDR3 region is CASSYVPTRGANVLTF. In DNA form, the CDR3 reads TGTGCCAGCAGTTACGTGCCGACCCGCGGGGCCAACGTCCTGACTTTC.

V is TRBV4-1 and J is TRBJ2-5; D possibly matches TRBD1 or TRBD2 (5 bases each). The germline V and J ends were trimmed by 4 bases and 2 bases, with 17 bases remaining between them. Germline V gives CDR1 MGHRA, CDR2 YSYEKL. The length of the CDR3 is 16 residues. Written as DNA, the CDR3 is TGCGCCAGCAGCCTTGCCTCCGGGACCCAACAAGAGACCCAGTACTTC. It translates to CASSLASGTQQETQYF.

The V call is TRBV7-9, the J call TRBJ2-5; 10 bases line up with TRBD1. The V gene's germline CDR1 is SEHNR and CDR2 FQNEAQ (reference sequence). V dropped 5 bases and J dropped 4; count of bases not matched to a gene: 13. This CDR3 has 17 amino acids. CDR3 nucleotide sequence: TGTGCCAGCAGCGCCCCACGGGACAGGGGTAGCGGAGAGACCCAGTACTTC. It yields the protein CASSAPRDRGSGETQYF.

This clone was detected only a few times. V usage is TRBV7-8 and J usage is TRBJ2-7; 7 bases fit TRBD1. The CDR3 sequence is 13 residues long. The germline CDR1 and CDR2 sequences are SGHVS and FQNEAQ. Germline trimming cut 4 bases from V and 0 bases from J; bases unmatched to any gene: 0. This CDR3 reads CASSWDSSYEQYF. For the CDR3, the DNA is TGTGCCAGCAGCTGGGACAGCTCCTACGAGCAGTACTTC.

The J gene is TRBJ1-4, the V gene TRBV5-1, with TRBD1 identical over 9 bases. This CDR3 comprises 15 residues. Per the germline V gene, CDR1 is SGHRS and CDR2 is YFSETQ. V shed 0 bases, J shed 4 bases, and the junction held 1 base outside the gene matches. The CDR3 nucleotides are TGCGCCAGCAGCTTGGGGGACAGGGTTAATGAAAAACTGTTTTTT. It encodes CASSLGDRVNEKLFF.

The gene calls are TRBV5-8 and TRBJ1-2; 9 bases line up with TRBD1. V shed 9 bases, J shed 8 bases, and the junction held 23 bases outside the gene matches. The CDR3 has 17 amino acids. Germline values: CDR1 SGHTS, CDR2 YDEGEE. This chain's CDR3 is CATPWGDRGWYPLGYTF. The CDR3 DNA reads TGTGCCACCCCATGGGGAGACAGGGGGTGGTATCCTTTGGGCTACACCTTC.

The CDR3 DNA follows: TGTGCCACCAGCCCAGCCCGGGACAGGGGTTACGAGCAGTACTTC. Protein product: CATSPARDRGYEQYF. V usage is TRBV15 and J usage is TRBJ2-7, with 10 bases lining up with TRBD1. V was clipped by 5 bases and J by 4 bases; unmatched bases: 8. Germline V gene data show CDR1 as LNHNV and CDR2 as YYDKDF (reference sequence). CDR3 length: 15 amino acids.

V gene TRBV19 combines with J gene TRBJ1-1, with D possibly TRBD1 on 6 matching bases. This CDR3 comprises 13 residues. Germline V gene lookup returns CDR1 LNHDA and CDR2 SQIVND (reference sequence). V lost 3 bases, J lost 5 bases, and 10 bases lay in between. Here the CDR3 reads CASSMSTGTEAFF. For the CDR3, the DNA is TGTGCCAGTAGTATGTCTACAGGGACTGAAGCTTTCTTT.

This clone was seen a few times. DNA for the CDR3: TGCAGCGTTGATGAGGGGTACTATGGCTACACCTTC. As protein: CSVDEGYYGYTF. The chain carries TRBV29-1 and TRBJ1-2, with D perhaps TRBD1 (5 bases). The CDR3 contains 12 residues. V dropped 3 bases and J dropped 3 bases, with 8 bases sitting between them. CDR1 is SQVTM, CDR2 ANQGSEA, per germline.

CDR3 amino acids: CASSIFLVADTQYF. The CDR3 bases are TGTGCCAGTAGTATTTTCCTAGTGGCAGATACGCAGTATTTT. The J gene is TRBJ2-3, the V gene TRBV19, with unresolved D. There are 14 residues in the CDR3. The ends were cut back, 3 bases at V and 4 bases at J, with 11 bases in the middle. Germline lookup yields CDR1 LNHDA and CDR2 SQIVND (reference sequence). The full variable domain, rest sourced from reference TRBV19 and TRBJ2-3, is DGGITQSPKYLFRKEGQNVTLSCEQNLNHDAMYWYRQDPGQGLRLIYYSQIVNDFQKGDIAEGYSVSREKKESFPLTVTSAQKNPTAFYLCASSIFLVADTQYFGPGTRLTVL.